These 19 T cell receptor beta chains came from one sample sequenced in a study of T cells in Graves' hyperthyroidism and ophthalmopathy. Amplified regions were TCR beta CDR3 sequences from RNA transcripts. HTBI primers were the set used in a first-round RT-PCR of the TCR CDR3. TCRdb analysed the multiplex PCR reads with MiXCR anew, one entry per CDR3 protein. The data hold 600,000 to 650,000 distinct CDR3 sequences, with around 15% observed a single time. The sequenced material came from blood. Every receptor here comes from a woman aged 25 to 45 with Graves' hyperthyroidism.

This clonotype was observed many times. The V gene is TRBV12-3 or TRBV12-4, the J gene TRBJ2-1; a possible D gene is TRBD2 (5 bases). The CDR3 runs to 14 residues. V lost 7 bases and J lost 2, with 12 bases in between. For the CDR3, the DNA is TGTGCCAGCATAAAGAGCGGAACCTACAATGAGCAGTTCTTC. This encodes CASIKSGTYNEQFF.

This clonotype showed up many times. The chain is built from TRBV7-9 and TRBJ2-7; no firm D call. The CDR3 contains 11 residues. Germline CDR1 is SEHNR and CDR2 is FQNEAQ (reference sequence). Trimming stripped 1 base from V and 7 bases from J, with 5 bases between. The CDR3, as DNA: TGTGCCAGCAGCTTAGGCACGGAGCAGTACTTC. Translating it yields CASSLGTEQYF.

This clonotype was seen a few times. This chain joins TRBV14 and TRBJ2-3; TRBD2 matches at 10 bases. J lost 7 bases, V lost 0 bases, and 10 bases had no gene match. The germline V gene encodes CDR1 SGHDN and CDR2 FVKESK. This CDR3 has 17 amino acids. The chain's CDR3 is CASSQEHSGLATNTQYF. CDR3 nucleotides: TGTGCCAGCAGCCAAGAACATTCGGGACTAGCGACAAATACGCAGTATTTT.

In this sample, this clonotype turned up many times. The chain joins TRBV27 to TRBJ1-2; 10 nucleotides align to TRBD1. Germline CDR1 reads MNHEY; CDR2 reads SMNVEV (reference sequence). The J segment lost 3 bases and the V segment lost 5 bases, leaving 9 bases of the junction unmatched. This CDR3 region has 16 residues. Here the CDR3 reads CASSQMGQGTYYGYTF. The CDR3 DNA follows: TGTGCCAGCAGTCAAATGGGACAGGGGACCTACTATGGCTACACCTTC.

This clonotype was seen ten or more times. The chain joins TRBV11-3 to TRBJ2-3; D possibly corresponds to TRBD2 (5 bases). V dropped 5 bases and J dropped 2 bases, with 8 bases sitting between them. There are 13 residues in the CDR3. Looked up from germline, CDR1 is SGHNT and CDR2 is YENEEA. The CDR3 coding sequence is TGTGCCAGCAGCCTACTAGACACAGATACGCAGTATTTT. Its translation is CASSLLDTDTQYF. The full variable domain, rest sourced from reference TRBV11-3 and TRBJ2-3, is EAGVVQSPRYKIIEKKQPVAFWCNPISGHNTLYWYLQNLGQGPELLIRYENEEAVDDSQLPKDRFSAERLKGVDSTLKIQPAELGDSAVYLCASSLLDTDTQYFGPGTRLTVL.

The J gene is TRBJ2-1, the V gene TRBV15; D possibly corresponds to TRBD2 (6 bases). V shed 0 bases and J shed 10 bases, with 10 bases lying between them. The length of the CDR3 is 13 residues. The germline V gene encodes CDR1 LNHNV and CDR2 YYDKDF (reference sequence). The CDR3 coding sequence is TGTGCCACCAGCAGAGATGAGGGACTGGAGCAGTTCTTC. It yields the protein CATSRDEGLEQFF.

The sample holds many counts of this clonotype. The chain employs TRBV11-1 and TRBJ2-1, with D uncertain. Germline CDR1 SGHAT, CDR2 FQDESV (reference sequence). The CDR3 has 17 amino acids. Trimming took 2 bases from V and 2 from J, leaving 16 bases between them. CDR3 nucleotide sequence: TGTGCCAGCAGCTTACCCGACGACTTACGCCCCTACAATGAGCAGTTCTTC. Its protein is CASSLPDDLRPYNEQFF. Filled out from reference TRBV11-1 and TRBJ2-1, the complete variable domain reads EAEVAQSPRYKITEKSQAVAFWCDPISGHATLYWYRQILGQGPELLVQFQDESVVDDSQLPKDRFSAERLKGVDSTLKIQPAELGDSAMYLCASSLPDDLRPYNEQFFGPGTRLTVL.

The chain carries TRBV7-2 and TRBJ2-3, with unresolved D. The CDR3 totals 11 residues. V lost 6 bases and J lost 6, with 7 bases in between. Germline-derived CDR1 and CDR2 are SGHTA and FQGNSA. Written as DNA, the CDR3 is TGTGCCAGCAGGGATTCCGATACGCAGTATTTT. It translates to CASRDSDTQYF.

Ten or more counts support this clonotype. V and J are TRBV24-1 and TRBJ2-1; TRBD2 aligns across 15 bases. The CDR3 totals 19 residues. V was clipped by 4 bases and J by 7 bases; unmatched bases: 13. Germline-derived CDR1 and CDR2 are KGHDR and SFDVKD. The CDR3 nucleotides read TGTGCCACCAGTGACCGCGGACTAGCGGGAGGGCCCTCGAGGAATGAGCAGTTCTTC. It translates to CATSDRGLAGGPSRNEQFF.

The chain links TRBV15 to TRBJ1-4; perhaps TRBD1 as D (5 bases). CDR1 and CDR2 from the germline V gene are LNHNV and YYDKDF (reference sequence). V lost 0 bases and J 5 bases, leaving 13 bases between the germline ends. The CDR3 extends over 16 amino acids. The CDR3 spells CATSRDPTGINEKLFF. CDR3 DNA sequence: TGTGCCACCAGCAGAGATCCCACAGGTATAAATGAAAAACTGTTTTTT.

Ten or more counts support this clonotype. V gene TRBV6-1 combines with J gene TRBJ2-2; D is possibly TRBD1 (5 bases). In germline, CDR1 is MNHNS, CDR2 SASEGT. Trimming removed 4 bases at V and 3 bases at J, with 12 bases between. The CDR3 length is 15 residues. The CDR3 here is CASSGRGGHTGELFF. The CDR3 DNA reads as TGTGCCAGCAGTGGAAGGGGTGGGCACACCGGGGAGCTGTTTTTT.

This clonotype has ten or more counts. The chain uses TRBV5-8 and TRBJ2-7; perhaps TRBD1 as D (6 bases). CDR3 length equals 15 residues. Germline CDR1 and CDR2: SGHTS and YDEGEE. The V end was cut by 4 bases, the J end by 2 bases, with 16 bases between. CDR3 loop: CASSVPGDIAYEQYF. In DNA form, the CDR3 reads TGTGCCAGCAGCGTACCTGGGGACATAGCCTACGAGCAGTACTTC.

This clonotype was counted ten times or more. The chain employs TRBV27 and TRBJ2-5; D is unresolved. Trimming took off 4 bases at V and 10 bases at J, with 16 bases between the two ends. Per the germline V gene, CDR1 is MNHEY and CDR2 is SMNVEV (reference sequence). This CDR3 is 13 amino acids long. Here the CDR3 DNA reads TGTGCCAGCAGTTCATCTTGGACGCGAGACCAGTACTTC. Protein product: CASSSSWTRDQYF.

This clonotype was counted between two and nine times. The rearrangement uses TRBV27 and TRBJ2-6, with D tentatively TRBD1 (6 bases). There are 16 residues in the CDR3. Trimming removed 5 bases from V and 4 bases from J, with 15 bases in between. Per germline, CDR1 MNHEY and CDR2 SMNVEV (reference sequence). CDR3: CASSARDMRGANVLTF. The CDR3 DNA sequence: TGTGCCAGCAGTGCAAGGGACATGAGGGGGGCCAACGTCCTGACTTTC.

The V and J genes are TRBV15 and TRBJ2-7; 10 bases are shared with TRBD2. V dropped 7 bases and J dropped 5; count of bases not matched to a gene: 8. This CDR3 is built from 14 residues. Germline V gene lookup returns CDR1 LNHNV and CDR2 YYDKDF (reference sequence). CDR3 sequence: CATTPGLARHEQYF. The CDR3 DNA reads TGTGCCACCACCCCGGGACTAGCGAGACACGAGCAGTACTTC. Together with reference TRBV15 and TRBJ2-7, the CDR3 gives the full variable domain: DAMVIQNPRYQVTQFGKPVTLSCSQTLNHNVMYWYQQKSSQAPKLLFHYYDKDFNNEADTPDNFQSRRPNTSFCFLDIRSPGLGDTAMYLCATTPGLARHEQYFGPGTRLTVT.

This clonotype was counted at least ten times. V usage is TRBV30 and J usage is TRBJ1-5; D gene unclear. V was shortened by 2 bases and J by 3 bases, with 8 bases between the two germline ends. This CDR3 comprises 13 residues. Germline CDR1 and CDR2: GTSNPN and SVGIG (reference sequence). In nucleotides, the CDR3 is TGTGCCTGGAGTTCACAGAACAATCAGCCCCAGCATTTT. Translated, it gives CAWSSQNNQPQHF. Complete variable domain (other parts from reference TRBV30 and TRBJ1-5): SQTIHQWPATLVQPVGSPLSLECTVEGTSNPNLYWYRQAAGRGLQLLFYSVGIGQISSEVPQNLSASRPQDRQFILSSKKLLLSDSGFYLCAWSSQNNQPQHFGDGTRLSIL.

This clonotype was seen many times. The chain couples TRBV6-1 to TRBJ1-5; no definite D call. Per the germline V gene, CDR1 is MNHNS and CDR2 is SASEGT. The ends were cut back, 6 bases at V and 9 bases at J, with 21 bases in the middle. This CDR3 region has 15 residues. CDR3 DNA: TGTGCCAGCAGCACCATCCAGAGTGATCATCCGCCCCAGCATTTT. Its protein product is CASSTIQSDHPPQHF.

The gene calls are TRBV11-2 and TRBJ2-1, with 9 bases aligning to TRBD2. V gave up 2 bases and J gave up 8 bases; unmatched junction bases: 10. The CDR3 covers 16 residues. CDR1 and CDR2 (germline): SGHAT, FQNNGV. Here the CDR3 reads CASSLLAGELTDEQFF. CDR3 bases: TGTGCCAGCAGCTTATTAGCGGGGGAATTGACGGATGAGCAGTTCTTC.

J is TRBJ1-3 and V is TRBV7-9; 7 nucleotides line up with TRBD1. Germline V gene sequence: CDR1 SEHNR, CDR2 FQNEAQ (reference sequence). The CDR3 loop spans 14 amino acids. Germline trimming cut 1 base from V and 7 bases from J; bases unmatched to any gene: 4. The CDR3: CASSLDTGVNTIYF. In DNA, the CDR3 is TGTGCCAGCAGCTTAGACACAGGGGTGAACACCATATATTTT.